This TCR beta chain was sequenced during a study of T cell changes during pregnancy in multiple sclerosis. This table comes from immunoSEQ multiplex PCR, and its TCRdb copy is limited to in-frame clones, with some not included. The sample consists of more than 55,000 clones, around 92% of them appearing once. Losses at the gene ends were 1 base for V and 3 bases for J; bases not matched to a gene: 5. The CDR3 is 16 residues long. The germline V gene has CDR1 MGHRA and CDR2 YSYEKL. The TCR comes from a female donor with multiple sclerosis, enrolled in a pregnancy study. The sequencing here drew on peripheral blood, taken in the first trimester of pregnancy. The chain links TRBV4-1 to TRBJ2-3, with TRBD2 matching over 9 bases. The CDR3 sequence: CASSQGLAGLTDTQYF. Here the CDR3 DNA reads TGCGCCAGCAGCCAAGGGCTAGCGGGGCTGACAGATACGCAGTATTTT.